A selection of T cell receptor beta chains follows, all from one sample in a study of cytotoxic CD8 clonotypes in ibrutinib-treated CLL. The table came from immunoSEQ multiplex PCR; TCRdb's copy has only in-frame clones and leaves some out. The sample holds approximately 140,000 clones; approximately 89% are singletons and the top ten take roughly a tenth. Here the sequenced sample was PBMCs, taken after 12 months of ibrutinib treatment. These receptors were collected from a human donor with chronic lymphocytic leukemia. CDR3s include the opening cysteine and the closing phenylalanine or tryptophan. Fields, in order: clone size, J gene, D gene, V gene, CDR3 DNA, CDR3 protein. A D gene is named only where the DNA matches it firmly. Only some rows state a clone size, as once, few, many or a class for expanded clones.

>few|TRBJ2-5|TRBD2|TRBV19
TGTGCCAGTAGTATGTCTAGCGGGAGAGAGACCCAGTACTTC
CASSMSSGRETQYF
>-|TRBJ1-5|-|TRBV27
TGTGCCAGCGCCAACAGGATGGTATCCTGGGGCAATCAGCCCCAGCATTTT
CASANRMVSWGNQPQHF
>-|TRBJ2-1|TRBD2|TRBV11-3
TGTGCCAGCAGCTGGGGACTAGCAGAAAACAATGAGCAGTTCTTC
CASSWGLAENNEQFF
>-|TRBJ2-7|TRBD2|TRBV28
TGTGCCAGCAGTCAACCGACTAGCGGGATTCTCGAGCAGTACTTC
CASSQPTSGILEQYF
>-|TRBJ2-3|-|TRBV9
TGTGCCAGCAGCGTAGTAGGAAACACAGATACGCAGTATTTT
CASSVVGNTDTQYF
>-|TRBJ2-1|-|TRBV9
TGTGCCAGCAGCTCTAACAATGAGCAGTTCTTC
CASSSNNEQFF
>-|TRBJ2-3|TRBD2|TRBV19
TGTGCCAGTAGTACTAAGAGCGGGAAGGTTGATACGCAGTATTTT
CASSTKSGKVDTQYF
>-|TRBJ1-2|-|TRBV7-2
TGTGCCAGCAGCGGACCGCGGACAGACCTATATGGCTACACCTTC
CASSGPRTDLYGYTF
>-|TRBJ1-3|-|TRBV5-8
TGTGCCAGCAGCTGGGGGTCGGCAGGCTCTGGAAACACCATATATTTT
CASSWGSAGSGNTIYF
>-|TRBJ1-2|-|TRBV29-1
TGCAGCGGAGGGGAGGGACCGGACTACACCTTC
CSGGEGPDYTF